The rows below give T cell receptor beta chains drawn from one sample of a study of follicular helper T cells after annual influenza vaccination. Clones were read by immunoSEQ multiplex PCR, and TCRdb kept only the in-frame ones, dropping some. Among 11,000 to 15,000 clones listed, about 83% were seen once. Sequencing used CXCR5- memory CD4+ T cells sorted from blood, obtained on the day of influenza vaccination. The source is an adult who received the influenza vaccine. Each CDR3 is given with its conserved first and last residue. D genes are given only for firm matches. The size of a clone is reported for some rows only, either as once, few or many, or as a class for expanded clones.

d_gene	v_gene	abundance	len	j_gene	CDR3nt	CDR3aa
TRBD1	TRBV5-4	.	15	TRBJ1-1	TGTGCCAGCAGCTGGGACAGGGTGGGGAACACTGAAGCTTTCTTT	CASSWDRVGNTEAFF
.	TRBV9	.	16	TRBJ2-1	TGTGCCAGCAGCAACCCCCCCGGAAGGGCAGTAGATGAGCAGTTCTTC	CASSNPPGRAVDEQFF
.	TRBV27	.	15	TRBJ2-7	TGTGCCACCCCCGCAGGGTCCACCCGCTCCTACGAGCAGTACTTC	CATPAGSTRSYEQYF
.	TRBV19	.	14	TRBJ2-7	TGTGCCAGTAGTGTGGGGGGCGCGTTCTACGAGCAGTACTTC	CASSVGGAFYEQYF
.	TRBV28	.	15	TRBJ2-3	TGTGCCAGCAGTCCCCAATGGGGGGCCACAGATACGCAGTATTTT	CASSPQWGATDTQYF
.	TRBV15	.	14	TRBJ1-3	TGTGCCACCAGCAGTTACGTCTCTGGAAACACCATATATTTT	CATSSYVSGNTIYF
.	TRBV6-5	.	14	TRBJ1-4	TGTGCCAGCAGATTGGGGGGGGCTGGTGAAAAACTGTTTTTT	CASRLGGAGEKLFF
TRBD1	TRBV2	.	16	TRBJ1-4	TGTGCCAGCAGCCGTGGACAGGCCGGTTTGGGCGAAAAACTGTTTTTT	CASSRGQAGLGEKLFF
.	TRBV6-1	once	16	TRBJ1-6	TGTGCCAGCAGTGCAAAAGGACACCTCTATAATTCACCCCTCCACTTT	CASSAKGHLYNSPLHF
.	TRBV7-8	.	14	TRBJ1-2	TGTGCCAGCAGCCAAAGGACAGAAGCCTATGGCTACACCTTC	CASSQRTEAYGYTF
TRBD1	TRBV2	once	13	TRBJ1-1	TGTGCCAGCAGTCAGGACAGGCACACTGAAGCTTTCTTT	CASSQDRHTEAFF
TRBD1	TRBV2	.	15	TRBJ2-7	TGTGCCAGCAGCCAAATGGGGACAGGACAGGAGGAGCAGTACTTC	CASSQMGTGQEEQYF
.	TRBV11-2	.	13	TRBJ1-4	TGTGCCAGCAGCACCCGGGACAATGAAAAACTGTTTTTT	CASSTRDNEKLFF
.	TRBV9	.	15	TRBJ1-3	TGTGCCAGCAGCGGGCAGGCCCACTCTGGAAACACCATATATTTT	CASSGQAHSGNTIYF
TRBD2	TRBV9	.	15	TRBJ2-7	TGTGCCAGCAGCGCCTCACCGGGACTAGCGTCCGAGCAGTACTTC	CASSASPGLASEQYF
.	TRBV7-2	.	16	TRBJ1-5	TGTGCCAGCAGCTTGGAGGCCAGGGGTAGCAATCAGCCCCAGCATTTT	CASSLEARGSNQPQHF
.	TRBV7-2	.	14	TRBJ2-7	TGTGCCAGCAGCTTAGATTGGTCGGCCTACGAGCAGTACTTC	CASSLDWSAYEQYF
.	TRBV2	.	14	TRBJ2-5	TGTGCCAGCAGCCAAACTGGGGGGGCGGAGACCCAGTACTTC	CASSQTGGAETQYF
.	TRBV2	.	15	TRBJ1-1	TGTGCCAGCAGTGAATGGAGGGGATGGAACACTGAAGCTTTCTTT	CASSEWRGWNTEAFF
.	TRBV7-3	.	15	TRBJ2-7	TGTGCCAGCAGTTCACTCTTCGTCCTCTCCTACGAGCAGTACTTC	CASSSLFVLSYEQYF
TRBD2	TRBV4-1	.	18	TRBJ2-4	TGCGCCAGCAGCCCAGGACTAGCGGGGGGTTTAGCCAAAAACATTCAGTACTTC	CASSPGLAGGLAKNIQYF
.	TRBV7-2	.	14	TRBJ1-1	TGTGCCAGCAGCCCCTGGGGGGGTAGCACTGAAGCTTTCTTT	CASSPWGGSTEAFF
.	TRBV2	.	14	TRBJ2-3	TGTGCCAGCAGTGCCGTCCACCGCGCAGATACGCAGTATTTT	CASSAVHRADTQYF
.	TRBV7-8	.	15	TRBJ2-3	TGTGCCAGCAGAGACGCGGCTCAGGGCACAAATACGCAGTATTTT	CASRDAAQGTNTQYF
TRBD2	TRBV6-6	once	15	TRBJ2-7	TGTGCCAGCAGTTACGGCGGGACTAAAACCTACGAGCAGTACTTC	CASSYGGTKTYEQYF
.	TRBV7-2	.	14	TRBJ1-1	TGTGCCAGCAGCCCCCAGGGCGGGAACACTGAAGCTTTCTTT	CASSPQGGNTEAFF
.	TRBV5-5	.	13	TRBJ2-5	TGTGCCAGCAGCGACACGGGACAAGAGACCCAGTACTTC	CASSDTGQETQYF
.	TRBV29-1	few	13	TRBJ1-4	TGCAGCGTTGGCCTCTTAGCGGATGAAAAACTGTTTTTT	CSVGLLADEKLFF
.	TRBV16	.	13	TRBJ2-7	TGTGCCAGCAGCCAATCTGCAGGTGGGGAGCAGTACTTC	CASSQSAGGEQYF
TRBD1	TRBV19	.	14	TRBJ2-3	TGTGCCAGTAAAACAGACAGGGGGACGGATACGCAGTATTTT	CASKTDRGTDTQYF
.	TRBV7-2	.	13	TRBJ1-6	TGTGCCAGCAGCACCATGACAGATTCACCCCTCCACTTT	CASSTMTDSPLHF
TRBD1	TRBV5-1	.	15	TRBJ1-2	TGCGCCAGCAGCTTGGCCGAAGGACAGGGATTCGGCTACACCTTC	CASSLAEGQGFGYTF
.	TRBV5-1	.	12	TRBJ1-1	TGCGCCAGCAGCTTGTGGAATCCTGAAGCTTTCTTT	CASSLWNPEAFF
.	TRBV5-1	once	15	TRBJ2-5	TGCGCCAGCAGCTCACTCGGGGGGCGCCAAGAGACCCAGTACTTC	CASSSLGGRQETQYF
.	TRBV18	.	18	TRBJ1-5	TGTGCCAGCCCGATTTTTCTGGACAGCTGGGGAAGCAATCAGCCCCAGCATTTT	CASPIFLDSWGSNQPQHF
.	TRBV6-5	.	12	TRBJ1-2	TGTGCCAGCAGAGGACTCAACTATGGCTACACCTTC	CASRGLNYGYTF
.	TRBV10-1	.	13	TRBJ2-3	TGCGCCAGCAAGGCTAGCCTGACGGGTACGCAGTATTTT	CASKASLTGTQYF
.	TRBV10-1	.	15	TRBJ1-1	TGCGCCAGCAGTGTCCGGCGGGATGAAGGCACTGAAGCTTTCTTT	CASSVRRDEGTEAFF
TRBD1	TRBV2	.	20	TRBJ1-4	TGTGCCAGCAATCTCGGGCCAGGGACAGGGGGCAACCTGGCTAATGAAAAACTGTTTTTT	CASNLGPGTGGNLANEKLFF
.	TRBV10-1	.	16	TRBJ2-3	TGCGCCAGCAGTGGCTCGCGAGGGTTTGGCACAGATACGCAGTATTTT	CASSGSRGFGTDTQYF
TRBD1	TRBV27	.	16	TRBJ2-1	TGTGCCAGCAGTTCTATCGGACAGGGGGTGATCTATGAGCAGTTCTTC	CASSSIGQGVIYEQFF